This T cell receptor beta chain was recorded in a study of T cell responses to AZD1222 COVID-19 vaccine. On this clone itself: As yet, its antigen is unknown.

Using immunoSEQ multiplex PCR, the repertoire was profiled, and TCRdb retains in-frame clones only, with some absent. The sample comprises 110,000 to 150,000 clones, 89% of which are singletons, and about 4.8% rests with the top ten. Study-level points and caveats: After two AZD1222 doses, spike-specific TCR breadth and depth rose versus day 0. Repertoire samples came only from after the peak T cell response.

CDR1 and CDR2 from the germline V gene are MGHRA and YSYEKL. The CDR3 is 15 residues long. The V gene lost 4 bases and the J gene lost 3 bases, with 12 bases spanning the gap. The V and J genes are TRBV4-1 and TRBJ1-4; D possibly corresponds to TRBD1 (5 bases). The clonotype originates from an adult in good health. The source material was peripheral blood, sampled on day 0 of AZD1222 vaccination. CDR3 nucleotides: TGCGCCAGCAGCCCGCGGGGGTTCGCTAATGAAAAACTGTTTTTT. Protein: CASSPRGFANEKLFF.